This TCR beta chain was obtained from a study of T cell responses to AZD1222 COVID-19 vaccine. Regarding this clone: Its antigen is unidentified.

V gave up 0 bases and J gave up 3 bases; unmatched junction bases: 4. The CDR3 covers 15 residues. Germline CDR1 KGHSH, CDR2 LQKENI. Data came from immunoSEQ multiplex PCR; TCRdb stores just in-frame clones and leaves some out. The sample consists of fewer than 180,000 clones, 85% to 95% of them appearing once. General study points: Clonal diversity may have been underestimated in mostly white British donors. Spike-specific TCR breadth rose after two AZD1222 doses, and depth rose as well.

This specimen was peripheral blood, taken on day 0 of AZD1222 vaccination. The sequence derives from an adult in good health. This chain links TRBV18 with TRBJ1-2, with TRBD1 matching over 7 bases. The CDR3, as DNA: TGTGCCAGCTCACCACCCAGGACAGGAGACTATGGCTACACCTTC. Translation gives CASSPPRTGDYGYTF.